This T cell receptor (beta chain) was retrieved from a study of cytomegalovirus exposure and HLA in healthy donors. Points from the study as a whole: Reports described diagnosis of cytomegalovirus status by the classifier as highly specific and sensitive.

Points on this clone: Its cognate antigen is unknown.

The CDR3 has 15 residues. Germline values: CDR1 LNHDA, CDR2 SQIVND (reference sequence). Trimming shortened V by 10 bases and J by 0 bases, and 18 bases separated the two germline ends. Researchers ran the PCR with 60 Vbeta and 13 Jbeta primers. Assay: immunoSEQ multiplex PCR; the TCRdb copy retains only in-frame clones and omits some. Of under 200,000 clones detected, about 80% appear once; the ten largest clones hold 1.3%. The sequenced material came from PBMCs. The V gene is TRBV19, the J gene TRBJ1-2; D might be TRBD1 (6 bases). The TCR originated in a woman in her 50s in good health and CMV-seronegative. The CDR3 nucleotides read TGTGCCACCAGGGAGGGGGGCAGATCTAACTATGGCTACACCTTC. Its protein is CATREGGRSNYGYTF.